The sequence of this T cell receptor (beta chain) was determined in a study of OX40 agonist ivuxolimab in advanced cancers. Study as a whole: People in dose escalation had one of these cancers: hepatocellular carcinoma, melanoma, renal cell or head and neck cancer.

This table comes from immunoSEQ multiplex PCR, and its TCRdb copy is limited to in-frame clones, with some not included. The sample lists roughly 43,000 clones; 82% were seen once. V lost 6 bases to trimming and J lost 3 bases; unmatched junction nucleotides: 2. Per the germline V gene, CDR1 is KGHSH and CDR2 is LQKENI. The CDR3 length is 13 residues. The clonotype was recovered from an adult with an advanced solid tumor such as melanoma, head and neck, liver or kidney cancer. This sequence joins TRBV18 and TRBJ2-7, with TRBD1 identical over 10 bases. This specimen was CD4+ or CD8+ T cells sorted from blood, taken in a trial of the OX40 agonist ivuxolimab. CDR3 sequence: CASSGQGVYEQYF. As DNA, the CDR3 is TGTGCCAGCTCCGGACAGGGGGTCTACGAGCAGTACTTC.